This TCR beta chain was sequenced during a study of T cells in Graves' hyperthyroidism and ophthalmopathy. RNA transcripts provided the source from which TCR beta CDR3 regions were amplified. The TCR CDR3 first-round RT-PCR relied on the HTBI primer set. Each CDR3 protein gets one entry after TCRdb re-called the multiplex PCR reads with MiXCR. The sample includes approximately 640,000 distinct CDR3 sequences, over 40% of them seen just once. CDR3 length: 16 residues. The sequenced sample consisted of peripheral blood or thyroid tissue (not recorded which). This TCR came from an adult man with Graves' disease, either hyperthyroidism or ophthalmopathy (not recorded which). This chain joins TRBV12-3 or TRBV12-4 and TRBJ1-4; possibly TRBD1 for D (5 bases). CDR3 nucleotide sequence: TGTGCTAGTGGAACCCCTCATGACAGTGTTGGGGAAAAACTGTTTTTT. This sequence encodes CASGTPHDSVGEKLFF.